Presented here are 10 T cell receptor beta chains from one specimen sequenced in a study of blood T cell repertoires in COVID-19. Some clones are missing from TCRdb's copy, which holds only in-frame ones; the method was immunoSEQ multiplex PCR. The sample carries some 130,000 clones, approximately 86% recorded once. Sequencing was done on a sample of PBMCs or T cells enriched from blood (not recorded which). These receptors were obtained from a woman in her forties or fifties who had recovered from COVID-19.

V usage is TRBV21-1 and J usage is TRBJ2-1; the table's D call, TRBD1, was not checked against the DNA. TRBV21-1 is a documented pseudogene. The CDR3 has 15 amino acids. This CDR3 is CASSKGQGAGNEQFF. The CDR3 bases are TGTGCCAGCAGCAAAGGGCAGGGGGCAGGGAATGAGCAGTTCTTC.

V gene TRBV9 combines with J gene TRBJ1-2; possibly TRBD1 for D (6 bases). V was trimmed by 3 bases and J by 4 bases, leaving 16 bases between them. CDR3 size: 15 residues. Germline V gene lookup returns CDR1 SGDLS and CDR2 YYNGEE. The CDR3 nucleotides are TGTGCCAGCAGCGCCCGGGACAACTTGTTCTATGGCTACACCTTC. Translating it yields CASSARDNLFYGYTF.

This CDR3 reads CASSLVPGSSYNEQFF. As DNA, the CDR3 is TGCGCCAGCAGCTTGGTACCGGGGTCCTCCTACAATGAGCAGTTCTTC. The V and J genes are TRBV5-1 and TRBJ2-1; D is possibly TRBD2 (5 bases). V gave up 0 bases and J gave up 0 bases, with 10 bases separating them. The CDR3 runs to 16 residues. In germline, CDR1 is SGHRS, CDR2 YFSETQ.

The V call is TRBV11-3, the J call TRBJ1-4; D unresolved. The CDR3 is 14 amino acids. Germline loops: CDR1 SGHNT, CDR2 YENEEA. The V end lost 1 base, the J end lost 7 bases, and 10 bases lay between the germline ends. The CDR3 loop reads CASSLGFSTEKLFF. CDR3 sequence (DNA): TGTGCCAGCAGCTTAGGGTTCAGTACTGAAAAACTGTTTTTT.

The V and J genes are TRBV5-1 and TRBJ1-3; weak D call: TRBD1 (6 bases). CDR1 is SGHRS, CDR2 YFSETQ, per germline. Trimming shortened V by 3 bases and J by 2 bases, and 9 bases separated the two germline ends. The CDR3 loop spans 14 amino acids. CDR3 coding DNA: TGCGCCAGCAGCTCTAACAGGGCTGGAAACACCATATATTTT. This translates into CASSSNRAGNTIYF.

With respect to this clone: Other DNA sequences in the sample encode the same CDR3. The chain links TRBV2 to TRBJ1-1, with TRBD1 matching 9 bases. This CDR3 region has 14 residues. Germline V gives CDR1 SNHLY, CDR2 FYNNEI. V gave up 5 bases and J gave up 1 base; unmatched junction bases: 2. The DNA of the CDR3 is TGTGCCAGCAGTCTACAGGGGGCGAACACTGAAGCTTTCTTT. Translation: CASSLQGANTEAFF.

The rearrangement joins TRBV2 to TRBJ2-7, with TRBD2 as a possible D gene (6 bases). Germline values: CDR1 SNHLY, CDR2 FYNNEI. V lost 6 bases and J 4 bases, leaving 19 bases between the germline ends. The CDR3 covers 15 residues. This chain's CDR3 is CASRGRLQRTYEQYF. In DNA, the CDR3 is TGTGCCAGCAGGGGGAGGTTACAGCGAACGTACGAGCAGTACTTC.

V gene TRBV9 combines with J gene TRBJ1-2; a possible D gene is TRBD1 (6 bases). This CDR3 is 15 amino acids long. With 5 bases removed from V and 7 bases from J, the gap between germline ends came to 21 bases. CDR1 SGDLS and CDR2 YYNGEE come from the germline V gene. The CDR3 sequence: CASSNGVAGDPGYTF. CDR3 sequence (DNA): TGTGCCAGCAGTAATGGGGTTGCAGGGGACCCTGGCTACACCTTC.

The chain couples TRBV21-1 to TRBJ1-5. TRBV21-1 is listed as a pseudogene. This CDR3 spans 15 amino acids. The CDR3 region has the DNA TGTGCCAGCAGCTCCCACGGCGGGGCTGGTCAGCCCCAGCATTTT. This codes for CASSSHGGAGQPQHF.

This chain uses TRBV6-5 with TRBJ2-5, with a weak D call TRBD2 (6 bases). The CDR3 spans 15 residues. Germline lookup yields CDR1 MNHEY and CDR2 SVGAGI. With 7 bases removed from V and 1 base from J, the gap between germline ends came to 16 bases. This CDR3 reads CASIHRLGVQETQYF. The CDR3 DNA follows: TGTGCCAGCATTCACCGACTAGGGGTCCAAGAGACCCAGTACTTC.